This T cell receptor (beta chain) comes out of a study of blood T cells in healthy people across ages. Alongside a J-beta primer mix, a sample-barcoded 5' primer served in a second PCR lasting about 6 to 11 cycles. Sequencing of every sample gave 2.5 million or more CDR3-containing paired-end reads. TCRdb reanalysed the 5' RACE reads using MiXCR and keeps one entry per CDR3 protein. This sample has about 600,000 distinct CDR3 sequences; roughly 48% occur once, and the top ten carry roughly 25%. Samples had at least 6 million PBMCs isolated from them. CDR1 and CDR2 from the germline V gene are MNHEY and SVGAGI. Trimming removed 0 bases at V and 9 bases at J, with 15 bases between. The length of the CDR3 is 15 residues. This clonotype has at least ten counts.

Sequencing was done on a sample of blood. J is TRBJ2-1 and V is TRBV6-5; weak D call: TRBD1 (5 bases). This TCR came from an older man in good health. The CDR3 sequence: CASSYSNRRWAEQFF. The CDR3 coding sequence is TGTGCCAGCAGTTACTCGAACAGGCGATGGGCTGAGCAGTTCTTC.